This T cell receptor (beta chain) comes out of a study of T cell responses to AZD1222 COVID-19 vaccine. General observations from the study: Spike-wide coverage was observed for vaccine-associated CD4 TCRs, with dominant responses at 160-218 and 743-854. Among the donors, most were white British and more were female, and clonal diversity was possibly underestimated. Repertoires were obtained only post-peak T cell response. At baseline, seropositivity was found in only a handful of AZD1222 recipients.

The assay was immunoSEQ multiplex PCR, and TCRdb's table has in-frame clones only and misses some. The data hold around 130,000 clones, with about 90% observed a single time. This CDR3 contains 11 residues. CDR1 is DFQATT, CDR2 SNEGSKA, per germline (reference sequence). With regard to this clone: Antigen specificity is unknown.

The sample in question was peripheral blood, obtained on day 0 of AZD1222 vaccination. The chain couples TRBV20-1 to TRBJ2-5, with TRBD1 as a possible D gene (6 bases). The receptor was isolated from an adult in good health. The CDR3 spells CSRGVGETQYF. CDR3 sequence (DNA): TGCAGCAGGGGAGTAGGTGAGACCCAGTACTTC.